The 25 T cell receptor beta chains in this list originate from one sample, sequenced in a study of cytomegalovirus exposure and HLA in healthy donors (dated by TCRdb to about 2017). Libraries were constructed by the immunoSEQ multiplex PCR assay. A mixture of 60 forward primers for TCR Vbeta segments and 13 reverse primers for TCR Jbeta segments was used in the multiplex PCR. TCRdb holds this immuneACCESS table with in-frame rearrangements only. Some clones are missing; in checked studies, unresolved V genes explain under half, and the rest has no known cause. The sample table shows about 120,000 clones, and around 80% are seen once. The ten most abundant clones make up 2% to 2.5% of the sample. Specimen: PBMCs. Source of these receptors: a man aged 30 to 39 in good health and CMV-seronegative.

This chain connects TRBV6-1 to TRBJ1-5, with TRBD1 matching 10 bases. CDR1 MNHNS and CDR2 SASEGT come from the germline V gene. This CDR3 is 15 amino acids long. The J segment lost 0 bases and the V segment lost 8 bases, leaving 4 bases of the junction unmatched. The CDR3 protein is CASRRDRGSNQPQHF. The CDR3 nucleotides read TGTGCCAGCCGTAGGGACAGGGGTAGCAATCAGCCCCAGCATTTT.

Here the CDR3 reads CASRADTGDQPQHF. In DNA, the CDR3 is TGTGCCAGCAGGGCGGACACGGGAGATCAGCCCCAGCATTTT. The rearrangement uses TRBV6-1 and TRBJ1-5; D might be TRBD1 (5 bases). CDR1 and CDR2 from the germline V gene are MNHNS and SASEGT. The V end was cut by 6 bases, the J end by 5 bases, with 14 bases between. The CDR3 runs to 14 residues.

The genes are TRBV19 and TRBJ1-4; D might be TRBD1 (6 bases). The CDR3 contains 16 residues. Germline CDR1 LNHDA, CDR2 SQIVND (reference sequence). The V and J ends lost 4 bases and 7 bases respectively, with 19 bases between them. In DNA, the CDR3 is TGTGCCAGTAGTAAGACCGGGACACCAATGACTGAAAAACTGTTTTTT. It codes for CASSKTGTPMTEKLFF.

The chain combines TRBV5-6 with TRBJ1-6; no firm D call. The CDR3 contains 14 residues. Germline V gene sequence: CDR1 SGHDT, CDR2 YYEEEE. Trimming removed 2 bases at V and 10 bases at J, with 13 bases between. This chain's CDR3 is CASSFPVKESPLHF. Here the CDR3 DNA reads TGTGCCAGCAGCTTCCCGGTTAAAGAATCACCCCTCCACTTT.

The chain recombines TRBV2 with TRBJ2-2, with D possibly being TRBD2 (5 bases). The CDR3 covers 14 residues. The germline CDR1 and CDR2 sequences are SNHLY and FYNNEI. The V gene lost 5 bases and the J gene lost 5 bases, with 12 bases spanning the gap. The CDR3, as DNA: TGTGCCAGCAGTATCATCAGAGGGACCGGGGAGCTGTTTTTT. It encodes CASSIIRGTGELFF.

The table lists this clone with a few counts. The chain links TRBV5-8 to TRBJ2-2, with TRBD2 matching 7 bases. The CDR3 has 16 amino acids. Germline V gene sequence: CDR1 SGHTS, CDR2 YDEGEE. The trim removed 4 bases at V and 1 base at J, leaving 7 bases unmatched. The CDR3 loop reads CASSRELAENTGELFF. The CDR3 DNA follows: TGTGCCAGCAGCCGAGAGCTAGCGGAGAACACCGGGGAGCTGTTTTTT.

The V and J genes are TRBV29-1 and TRBJ2-5; 8 nucleotides line up with TRBD1. The CDR3 totals 13 residues. The germline CDR1 and CDR2 sequences are SQVTM and ANQGSEA. Trimming at V came to 4 bases and at J to 4 bases, leaving 5 bases not matched to a gene. Here the CDR3 DNA reads TGCAGCGTTGCGGCAGGGACAGGAGAGACCCAGTACTTC. It specifies CSVAAGTGETQYF.

The chain employs TRBV28 and TRBJ1-2; D call uncertain. Trimming pared 5 bases from V and 8 bases from J, leaving 15 bases between. This CDR3 spans 13 amino acids. The germline V gene has CDR1 MDHEN and CDR2 SYDVKM. In DNA form, the CDR3 reads TGTGCCAGCAGTCTCACAGACCTCCAAGGCTACACCTTC. Translating gives CASSLTDLQGYTF.

J is TRBJ2-7 and V is TRBV5-4; 11 bases agree with TRBD1. The CDR3 is made up of 13 amino acids. CDR1 and CDR2 (germline): SGHNT, YYREEE (reference sequence). With V trimmed by 0 bases and J by 12 bases, 5 bases remained unmatched. In DNA form, the CDR3 reads TGTGCCAGCAGCTTGGGGACAGGGGGCGGTGGGTACTTC. It codes for CASSLGTGGGGYF. Full variable domain (missing parts from reference TRBV5-4 and TRBJ2-7): ETGVTQSPTHLIKTRGQQVTLRCSSQSGHNTVSWYQQALGQGPQFIFQYYREEENGRGNFPPRFSGLQFPNYSSELNVNALELDDSALYLCASSLGTGGGGYFGPGTRLTVT.

This clone was picked up a small number of times. The DNA of the CDR3 is TGTGCCAGCAGCTTCGCGGGACGGCTCTATGGCTACACCTTC. The encoded protein is CASSFAGRLYGYTF. The chain employs TRBV11-2 and TRBJ1-2; D is possibly TRBD1 (5 bases). The V and J ends lost 3 bases and 4 bases respectively, with 12 bases between them. Germline CDR1 SGHAT, CDR2 FQNNGV. CDR3 length equals 14 residues.

The V and J genes are TRBV18 and TRBJ1-4; D gene uncertain. Deletions cut 1 base from V and 4 bases from J, with 10 bases between. Germline loops: CDR1 KGHSH, CDR2 LQKENI. The CDR3 extends over 15 amino acids. The CDR3 loop reads CASSPQSLFNEKLFF. CDR3 in DNA: TGTGCCAGCTCACCACAGTCCCTATTTAATGAAAAACTGTTTTTT.

This clone was seen a few times. The CDR3 loop is CASSADRATNEKLFF. DNA for the CDR3: TGTGCCAGCAGCGCGGACAGGGCAACTAATGAAAAACTGTTTTTT. This rearrangement joins TRBV28 to TRBJ1-4, with TRBD1 matching 8 bases. After removal of 6 bases from V and 0 bases from J, the junction contained 3 bases not matched to a gene. The length of the CDR3 is 15 residues. CDR1 and CDR2 from the germline V gene are MDHEN and SYDVKM.

The V gene is TRBV7-9, the J gene TRBJ2-7; 9 bases line up with TRBD1. Germline V gene lookup returns CDR1 SEHNR and CDR2 FQNEAQ (reference sequence). The V gene end was trimmed by 5 bases and the J gene end by 4 bases; junction bases not matched to a gene: 6. This CDR3 has 14 residues. CDR3 sequence: CASSLVQGAYEQYF. CDR3 coding DNA: TGTGCCAGCAGCCTAGTACAGGGGGCTTACGAGCAGTACTTC.

V usage is TRBV7-6 and J usage is TRBJ2-2; 9 bases fit TRBD2. The CDR3 sequence is 16 residues long. V was clipped by 6 bases and J by 1 base; unmatched bases: 6. Germline-derived CDR1 and CDR2 are SGHVS and FNYEAQ. CDR3 coding DNA: TGTGCCAGCAGTCCCAGACTAGCGGTGAACACCGGGGAGCTGTTTTTT. Amino acids: CASSPRLAVNTGELFF.

This chain joins TRBV20-1 and TRBJ2-7; D may be TRBD1 (6 bases). The CDR3 contains 11 residues. Germline V gene sequence: CDR1 DFQATT, CDR2 SNEGSKA (reference sequence). The V end lost 6 bases, the J end lost 3 bases, and 9 bases lay between the germline ends. CDR3 coding DNA: TGCAGTGCCAGACAGGTCTACGAGCAGTACTTC. It yields the protein CSARQVYEQYF.

The CDR3 spells CASSLLSGGAYNEQFF. The CDR3 DNA follows: TGTGCCAGCAGCTTACTTAGCGGGGGAGCTTACAATGAGCAGTTCTTC. The genes are TRBV7-7 and TRBJ2-1; TRBD2 matches 9 bases. The CDR3 consists of 16 residues. V was clipped by 2 bases and J by 4 bases; unmatched bases: 6. In germline, CDR1 is SSHAT, CDR2 FNYEAQ (reference sequence).

The sample holds one count of this clone. This chain links TRBV7-2 with TRBJ2-7, with 9 bases lining up with TRBD1. Trimming at V came to 5 bases and at J to 2 bases, leaving 4 bases not matched to a gene. CDR1 is SGHTA, CDR2 FQGNSA, per germline. This CDR3 comprises 14 residues. This chain's CDR3 is CASSTDRGPYEQYF. The CDR3 coding sequence is TGTGCCAGCAGCACGGACAGGGGACCCTACGAGCAGTACTTC. The entire variable domain, with the rest obtained from reference TRBV7-2 and TRBJ2-7, is as follows: GAGVSQSPSNKVTEKGKDVELRCDPISGHTALYWYRQSLGQGLEFLIYFQGNSAPDKSGLPSDRFSAERTGGSVSTLTIQRTQQEDSAVYLCASSTDRGPYEQYFGPGTRLTVT.

The chain joins TRBV11-2 to TRBJ2-2; D possibly corresponds to TRBD1 (7 bases). V was cut by 0 bases and J by 2 bases, with 13 bases left in between. The CDR3 spans 17 residues. Germline V CDR1 and CDR2: SGHAT, FQNNGV. This chain's CDR3 is CASSLDSRGANTGELFF. The CDR3 DNA follows: TGTGCCAGCAGCTTAGACAGCAGGGGGGCCAACACCGGGGAGCTGTTTTTT.

This rearrangement joins TRBV7-9 to TRBJ2-3, with 8 bases aligning to TRBD1. The CDR3 spans 16 residues. The germline gives CDR1 SEHNR, CDR2 FQNEAQ (reference sequence). The J segment lost 4 bases and the V segment lost 3 bases, leaving 9 bases of the junction unmatched. Here the CDR3 reads CASSFPRQGRADTQYF. CDR3 in DNA: TGTGCCAGCAGCTTTCCCCGACAGGGGCGGGCAGATACGCAGTATTTT. The full variable domain, with the rest looked up from reference TRBV7-9 and TRBJ2-3, is DTGVSQNPRHKITKRGQNVTFRCDPISEHNRLYWYRQTLGQGPEFLTYFQNEAQLEKSRLLSDRFSAERPKGSFSTLEIQRTEQGDSAMYLCASSFPRQGRADTQYFGPGTRLTVL.

The V and J genes are TRBV9 and TRBJ1-2; 7 bases map to TRBD1. The germline gives CDR1 SGDLS, CDR2 YYNGEE. Trimming took 4 bases from V and 8 from J; bases not matched to a gene: 11. CDR3 length: 14 amino acids. CDR3 sequence reads: CASSPDRPRGGYTF. The CDR3 DNA follows: TGTGCCAGCAGCCCGGACAGGCCTAGAGGGGGCTACACCTTC.

V gene TRBV11-2 combines with J gene TRBJ1-6, with 8 positions matching TRBD1. The trim removed 4 bases at V and 9 bases at J, leaving 2 bases unmatched. The length of the CDR3 is 13 residues. Per the germline V gene, CDR1 is SGHAT and CDR2 is FQNNGV. The CDR3 spells CASSSDRGSPLHF. The DNA for the CDR3 is TGTGCCAGCAGCTCCGACAGGGGTTCACCCCTCCACTTT.

This clone was detected once. The chain links TRBV10-1 to TRBJ2-3, with TRBD2 matching 8 bases. This CDR3 contains 17 residues. CDR1 WNHNN and CDR2 SYGVQD come from the germline V gene (reference sequence). V lost 6 bases, J lost 1 base, and 12 bases stayed unmatched. CDR3: CASSPGGDYRGTDTQYF. The CDR3 coding sequence is TGCGCCAGCAGCCCCGGGGGGGACTATCGGGGCACAGATACGCAGTATTTT.

This clone was seen more than once but under ten times. V usage is TRBV21-1 and J usage is TRBJ2-5; the table's D call of TRBD2 was not tested on the DNA. TRBV21-1 is flagged as a pseudogene. This CDR3 has 18 residues. This CDR3 is CASSKGHSRGRSQDAQYF. DNA of the CDR3: TGTGCCAGCAGCAAAGGGCACAGTCGCGGGAGATCCCAAGACGCCCAGTACTTC.

The V and J genes are TRBV30 and TRBJ2-5, with 7 bases that match TRBD2. J was trimmed by 2 bases and V by 5 bases; bases with no gene match: 11. The CDR3 runs to 15 residues. Looked up from germline, CDR1 is GTSNPN and CDR2 is SVGIG (reference sequence). The chain's CDR3 is CAWSAGGTTQETQYF. In nucleotides, the CDR3 is TGTGCCTGGTCGGCCGGCGGGACTACGCAAGAGACCCAGTACTTC.

The chain's CDR3 is CAWSVSGGNEQFF. Here the CDR3 DNA reads TGTGCCTGGAGTGTGAGCGGGGGCAATGAGCAGTTCTTC. The genes are TRBV30 and TRBJ2-1; 8 bases map to TRBD2. Looked up from germline, CDR1 is GTSNPN and CDR2 is SVGIG (reference sequence). With V trimmed by 0 bases and J by 6 bases, 1 base remained unmatched. The CDR3 consists of 13 residues. Full variable domain (missing parts from reference TRBV30 and TRBJ2-1): SQTIHQWPATLVQPVGSPLSLECTVEGTSNPNLYWYRQAAGRGLQLLFYSVGIGQISSEVPQNLSASRPQDRQFILSSKKLLLSDSGFYLCAWSVSGGNEQFFGPGTRLTVL.